A selection of T cell receptor beta chains follows, all from one sample in a study of identical twins. TCRdb used MiXCR to reprocess the 5' RACE reads, holding one entry per CDR3 protein. The sample yields 1.5 million to 2 million distinct CDR3 sequences, about 31% seen once. The sequenced sample was cord blood. These receptors came from a newborn girl in good health. Each CDR3 is given with its conserved first and last residue. The D gene is left open where the match is weak. Clone size is stated in some rows and not others, as once, few, many or a class when expanded.

TRBJ1-5 13 - few TRBV6-5 TGTGCCAGCAGAGCCGGAGTCAATCAGCCCCAGCATTTT CASRAGVNQPQHF
TRBJ2-7 19 TRBD2 - TRBV2 TGTGCCAGCAGTGATGCGAGACTAGCGGGAGGGGTTTGGGCTCTCGAGCAGTACTTC CASSDARLAGGVWALEQYF
TRBJ2-3 11 - few TRBV2 TGTGCCGGCGATAGTGGAGATACGCAGTATTTT CAGDSGDTQYF
TRBJ2-1 14 TRBD2 few TRBV6-7 TGTGCCAGCAGTCGGACTAGAATGACGCATGAGCAGTTCTTC CASSRTRMTHEQFF
TRBJ2-3 16 TRBD2 few TRBV5-4 TGTGCCAGCAGCTTGGGAGTAGCGGGAGCAGCAGATACGCAGTATTTT CASSLGVAGAADTQYF
TRBJ2-7 16 - few TRBV7-9 TGTGCCAGCACCAACGGGCGGGACACCGGAAACTACGAGCAGTACTTC CASTNGRDTGNYEQYF
TRBJ2-3 18 - few TRBV1 TGCACCAGCAGCCCCCCCTTGGGACTAGCACTTAGCACAGATACGCAGTATTTT CTSSPPLGLALSTDTQYF
TRBJ2-7 13 - - TRBV20-1 TGCAGTGGAAGCCGACCTATCAACTACGAGCAGTACTTC CSGSRPINYEQYF
TRBJ1-1 13 - - TRBV12-3/TRBV12-4 TGTGCCAGCAGGTGGGGGGAAAACACTGAAGCTTTCTTT CASRWGENTEAFF
TRBJ2-3 15 - - TRBV4-2 TGTGCCAGCAGCCAAGAAGACTGGGGGCCTAATACGCAGTATTTT CASSQEDWGPNTQYF
TRBJ1-4 17 - few TRBV3-1 TGTGCCAGCAGCCAAGCTGCCAGGGGCGTCCGGGGTGAAAAACTGTTTTTT CASSQAARGVRGEKLFF
TRBJ2-7 16 TRBD2 few TRBV20-1 TGCAGTGCTAGAGACCCCAGCGGGAACTCCTACAATGAGCAGTACTTC CSARDPSGNSYNEQYF
TRBJ2-3 13 - few TRBV29-1 TGCAGCGTCGCTTTGGACTTCACAGATACGCAGTATTTT CSVALDFTDTQYF
TRBJ2-1 15 - many TRBV27 TGTGCCAGCAGCCTTAGCGCCAGCTCCTACAATGAGCAGTTCTTC CASSLSASSYNEQFF
TRBJ2-1 17 TRBD1 few TRBV20-1 TGCAGTGCCCCGGGACAGGGAAGGGCAAGCTCCTACAATGAGCAGTTCTTC CSAPGQGRASSYNEQFF
TRBJ2-1 17 - - TRBV15 TGTGCCACCAGCAGAGATTCCACCGGGGTAAATCCCAATGAGCAGTTCTTC CATSRDSTGVNPNEQFF
TRBJ1-5 12 - - TRBV20-1 TGCAGTGCTCAGGGTAGCAATCAGCCCCAGCATTTT CSAQGSNQPQHF
TRBJ1-1 13 TRBD1 - TRBV5-1 TGCGCCAGCAGCTGGACAGGGACCACTGAAGCTTTCTTT CASSWTGTTEAFF
TRBJ1-4 16 TRBD1 - TRBV12-3/TRBV12-4 TGTGCCAGCACCCCGGGGGGACAGCGACTTAATGAAAAACTGTTTTTT CASTPGGQRLNEKLFF
TRBJ2-3 15 - few TRBV23-1 TGCGCCAGCAGTCAGCGCACGACAGGACAAAATACGCAGTATTTT CASSQRTTGQNTQYF
TRBJ2-5 12 - few TRBV29-1 TGCAGCGTCCGTCAGAGCCAAGAGACCCAGTACTTC CSVRQSQETQYF
TRBJ1-3 13 - - TRBV2 TGTGCCAGCACTGAACCGGGACGAAACACCATATATTTT CASTEPGRNTIYF
TRBJ1-2 14 - few TRBV12-3/TRBV12-4 TGTGCCAGCAGTCGCAGGGGTAGGGACTATGGCTACACCTTC CASSRRGRDYGYTF
TRBJ1-4 16 TRBD1 - TRBV20-1 TGCAGTGCTAGAGATTCGAAGAAACCGGGACAGGAAAAACTGTTTTTT CSARDSKKPGQEKLFF
TRBJ2-7 14 TRBD2 many TRBV20-1 TGCAGTGCTAGAGCCGGGACTAGCGTCCACGAGCAGTACTTC CSARAGTSVHEQYF
TRBJ2-7 17 TRBD2 - TRBV4-2 TGTGCCAGCAGCCAATTGCCTGCGGGAGGCGGCCTTTACGAGCAGTACTTC CASSQLPAGGGLYEQYF
TRBJ2-7 17 - few TRBV3-1 TGTGCCAGCAGCCAAGCCCTTCCTAGCTTCAGCTCCTACGAGCAGTACTTC CASSQALPSFSSYEQYF
TRBJ2-7 16 - - TRBV15 TGTGCCACCAGCAGAGAAGGAGTTAGGAGCTCCTACGAGCAGTACTTC CATSREGVRSSYEQYF
TRBJ1-5 14 - - TRBV20-1 TGCAGTGCTATGATGGACAGTAGCAATCAGCCCCAGCATTTT CSAMMDSSNQPQHF
TRBJ2-7 15 - - TRBV21-1 TGTGCCAGCAGCGACCTGGCCCACGGACAGTACGAGCAGTACTTC CASSDLAHGQYEQYF
TRBJ2-1 14 - many TRBV2 TGTGCCAGCAACGTATCAGTGGGCTCGGGTGAGCAGTTCTTC CASNVSVGSGEQFF
TRBJ2-7 15 TRBD2 - TRBV5-1 TGCGCCAGCAGCCTCCTAGCGGGAGTGATTTCGGAGCAGTACTTC CASSLLAGVISEQYF
TRBJ2-1 14 - - TRBV29-1 TGCAGCGTTGTGGGGACCCCAACGGATGATGAGCAGTTCTTC CSVVGTPTDDEQFF
TRBJ2-3 15 TRBD2 few TRBV3-1 TGTGCCAGCAGGACCATAGCGGGGGGCCGAGATACGCAGTATTTT CASRTIAGGRDTQYF
TRBJ2-1 15 TRBD2 - TRBV5-1 TGCGCCAGCAGCCCTAGCGGGAGGAGGCACAATGAGCAGTTCTTC CASSPSGRRHNEQFF
TRBJ2-3 16 TRBD2 - TRBV28 TGTGCCAGCAGTTTTGGTCTCACGGGGGGGACAGATACGCAGTATTTT CASSFGLTGGTDTQYF
TRBJ2-5 13 TRBD2 few TRBV20-1 TGCAGTGCTGACCCTAGCGGGGGGAAGACCCAGTACTTC CSADPSGGKTQYF
TRBJ2-7 14 TRBD1 few TRBV2 TGTGCCAGCAGTTCCAAACAGGGGGCCTACGAGCAGTACTTC CASSSKQGAYEQYF
TRBJ2-1 17 TRBD1 few TRBV10-3 TGTGCCATCAGTGAGTCGATGGGGGACAGGGGGCTCAATGAGCAGTTCTTC CAISESMGDRGLNEQFF
TRBJ1-2 14 - - TRBV6-1 TGTGCCAGCAGTGAAGGGGGCCTTAACTATGGCTACACCTTC CASSEGGLNYGYTF
TRBJ2-7 14 TRBD2 few TRBV9 TGTGCCAGCAGCTCCCGGACTAGCTACAATGAGCAGTACTTC CASSSRTSYNEQYF
TRBJ2-7 14 - once TRBV4-1 TGCGCCAGCAGCCAGGTTGGGGGGCTAAACATTCGGTACTTC CASSQVGGLNIRYF
TRBJ2-3 15 TRBD2 - TRBV2 TGTGCCAGCAGTGAGACTAGCGGGAGCGCAGATACGCAGTATTTT CASSETSGSADTQYF
TRBJ2-1 15 - few TRBV19 TGTGCCAGTAGTATCGAAGTGGAGGGCTACAATGAGCAGTTCTTC CASSIEVEGYNEQFF
TRBJ2-7 15 TRBD1 few TRBV6-5 TGTGCCAGCAGTAGACAGGGCCGCTCCTACAATGAGCAGTACTTC CASSRQGRSYNEQYF
TRBJ2-3 13 - - TRBV7-8 TGTGCCAGCGAGTACCGGGAAGGGGGTACGCAGTATTTT CASEYREGGTQYF
TRBJ2-7 14 TRBD1 - TRBV7-9 TGTGCCAGCAGCGAAAGACAAGGGGGCCGCGAGCAGTACTTC CASSERQGGREQYF
TRBJ2-5 13 - - TRBV28 TGTGCCAGCAGACAGGGGAGGGAAGAGACCCGGTACTTC CASRQGREETRYF
TRBJ1-1 13 - - TRBV2 TGTGCCAGCAGTGAATCTTGGAAGACTGAAGCTTTCTTT CASSESWKTEAFF
TRBJ2-5 13 - - TRBV21-1 TGTGCCAGCAGGCGATCAGCGGTACATGAGCAGTACTTC CASRRSAVHEQYF
TRBJ1-4 14 TRBD1 many TRBV12-3/TRBV12-4 TGTGCCAGCAGCTTTACAGGGGGGAATGAAAAACTGTTTTTT CASSFTGGNEKLFF